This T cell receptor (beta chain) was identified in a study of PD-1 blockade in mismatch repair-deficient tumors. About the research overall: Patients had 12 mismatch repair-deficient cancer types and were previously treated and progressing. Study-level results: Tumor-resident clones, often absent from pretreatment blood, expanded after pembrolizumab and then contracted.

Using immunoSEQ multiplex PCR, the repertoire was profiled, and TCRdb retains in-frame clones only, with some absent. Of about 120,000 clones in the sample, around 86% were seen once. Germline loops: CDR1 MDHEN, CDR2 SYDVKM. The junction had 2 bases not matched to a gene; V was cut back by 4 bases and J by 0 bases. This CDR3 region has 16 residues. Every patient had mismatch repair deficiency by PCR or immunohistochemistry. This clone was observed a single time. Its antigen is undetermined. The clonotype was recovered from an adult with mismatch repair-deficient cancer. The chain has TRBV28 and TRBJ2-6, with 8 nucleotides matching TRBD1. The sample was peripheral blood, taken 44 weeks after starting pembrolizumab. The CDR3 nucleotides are TGTGCCAGCAGTTCGGACAGGGCCTCTGGGGCCAACGTCCTGACTTTC. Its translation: CASSSDRASGANVLTF. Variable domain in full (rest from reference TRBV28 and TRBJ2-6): DVKVTQSSRYLVKRTGEKVFLECVQDMDHENMFWYRQDPGLGLRLIYFSYDVKMKEKGDIPEGYSVSREKKERFSLILESASTNQTSMYLCASSSDRASGANVLTFGAGSRLTVL.